This TCR beta chain is drawn from a study of blood T cell repertoires in COVID-19. Assay used: immunoSEQ multiplex PCR; TCRdb lists only in-frame clones, some missing. The sample holds a few hundred thousand clones, 70% to 90% seen once. Between the trimmed V and J ends, which lost 5 bases and 9 bases, there was a span of 13 bases. CDR1 MDHEN and CDR2 SYDVKM come from the germline V gene. The CDR3 loop spans 12 amino acids. The chain combines TRBV28 with TRBJ2-5, with a tentative D call TRBD2 (6 bases). This TCR was recovered from a man over 45 with active or convalescent COVID-19. The sample consisted of peripheral blood. The CDR3: CASSAGWRPQYF. In DNA, the CDR3 is TGTGCCAGCAGTGCGGGATGGAGGCCCCAGTACTTC.